The clone carrying this T cell receptor beta chain appeared a single time. Its antigen is still unknown. TCRdb's copy holds only in-frame clones and misses some; the assay was immunoSEQ multiplex PCR. The sample lists 850,000 to 1,200,000 clones; approximately 68% were seen once. The V segment lost 6 bases and the J segment 0 bases; nucleotides outside the gene matches: 4. Per the germline V gene, CDR1 is MNHNS and CDR2 is SASEGT. The CDR3 is 14 residues long. The entry originates in a study of shared clonotypes between healthy human individuals. Points from the study as a whole: Sorted-subset sequencing was shown by rarefaction to be incomplete despite large depth.

The donor cohort consisted entirely of Caucasian adults residing in Nashville, Tennessee. From CD4+ cells came CD45RA+ naive and CD45RA-negative memory subsets. The chain uses TRBV6-1 and TRBJ2-7; 8 nucleotides match TRBD2. The sequencing sample was made of memory CD4+ T cells sorted from blood. The subset is: CD45RA-negative fraction. This clonotype was sampled from a man between 18 and 29 years old in good health. In DNA, the CDR3 is TGTGCCAGCAGGTCGGGGGGGACCTCCTACGAGCAGTACTTC. Protein product: CASRSGGTSYEQYF.